These 5 T cell receptor beta chains share one sample of origin, sequenced in a study of cytomegalovirus exposure and HLA in healthy donors. The primer mix had 60 Vbeta and 13 Jbeta primers. Only in-frame clones appear in the TCRdb table, and some are missing; sequencing was by immunoSEQ multiplex PCR. The sample has approximately 130,000 clones; 75% to 90% are singletons. The sequenced sample was PBMCs. The receptors originated from a woman aged 25 to 39 in good health and CMV-seropositive.

The CDR3 bases are TGTGCCAGCAGCTCTGACACCTCCGCCTACGAGCAGTACTTC. Translating gives CASSSDTSAYEQYF. The rearrangement links TRBV5-6 to TRBJ2-7; unclear D gene. This CDR3 has 14 residues. In germline, CDR1 is SGHDT, CDR2 YYEEEE. V dropped 3 bases and J dropped 2 bases, with 12 bases sitting between them.

The CDR3 spells CASSESTGYRQPQHF. CDR3 sequence (DNA): TGCGCCAGCAGTGAGTCAACAGGGTACCGGCAGCCCCAGCATTTT. The chain has TRBV10-2 and TRBJ1-5; possible D gene TRBD1, 6 bases. Germline-derived CDR1 and CDR2 are WSHSY and SAAADI. The CDR3 is made up of 15 amino acids. Trimming shortened V by 0 bases and J by 7 bases, and 13 bases separated the two germline ends.

The genes are TRBV28 and TRBJ1-2; D unresolved. The CDR3 is made up of 17 amino acids. Trimming took off 5 bases at V and 4 bases at J, with 23 bases between the two ends. Germline lookup yields CDR1 MDHEN and CDR2 SYDVKM. CDR3 sequence: CASSPPAVEQTFYGYTF. DNA of the CDR3: TGTGCCAGCAGTCCCCCCGCGGTGGAGCAAACCTTCTATGGCTACACCTTC.

This chain connects TRBV6-5 to TRBJ2-7, with a tentative D call TRBD2 (7 bases). V dropped 7 bases and J dropped 3 bases, with 13 bases sitting between them. Per germline, CDR1 MNHEY and CDR2 SVGAGI. This CDR3 comprises 13 residues. The CDR3 here is CASKEGGGYEQYF. CDR3 DNA sequence: TGTGCCAGCAAGGAGGGAGGGGGCTACGAGCAGTACTTC.

V and J are TRBV10-1 and TRBJ2-2; D is possibly TRBD1 (6 bases). CDR3 length: 15 residues. The V gene lost 1 base and the J gene lost 6 bases, with 12 bases spanning the gap. Germline CDR1 reads WNHNN; CDR2 reads SYGVQD (reference sequence). The CDR3 region is CASSEWDTDPGELFF. CDR3 DNA sequence: TGCGCCAGCAGTGAGTGGGACACCGATCCCGGGGAGCTGTTTTTT.